The 18 T cell receptor beta chains below all came from one sample that was sequenced in a study of T-cell reconstitution after alpha-beta-depleted transplantation in children (dated by TCRdb to about 2016). Library prep was done by PCR. Sequencing used an Illumina HiSeq 2500. To normalize quantification of the TCRbeta repertoire, the TCR libraries were built with molecular barcoding that relied on unique molecular identifiers. TCRdb applied fastp at Q25 and MiXCR to the public reads, then kept only in-frame beta chains. Under each unique CDR3 protein, matching rows form one entry showing the most common genes and DNA. Across this sample there are some 350,000 distinct CDR3 sequences, with 10% seen only once. The top ten clonotypes cover around 2.3% of the sample. The sample in question was PBMCs from the stem cell graft donor, obtained from the stem cell graft. These receptors originate from a human donor who donated a stem cell graft to a child with acute lymphoblastic leukemia.

At least ten counts were recorded for this clonotype. A much bigger clone sits one base away, suggesting this may be a read error. The V gene is TRBV27, the J gene TRBJ2-6; a possible D gene is TRBD1 (5 bases). The V gene's germline CDR1 is MNHEY and CDR2 SMNVEV (reference sequence). This CDR3 is 16 amino acids long. CDR3 nucleotides: TGTGCCAGCAGTTTATTTGGCAGTTCTGGGGCCAACGGCCTGACTTTC. It is translated as CASSLFGSSGANGLTF.

This clonotype was seen ten or more times. In nucleotides, the CDR3 is TGCAGTGCTAGAGACCAAACTAGCGGGGGGGACACCGGGGAGCTGTTTTTT. This encodes CSARDQTSGGDTGELFF. The chain uses TRBV20-1 and TRBJ2-2; TRBD2 matches at 13 bases. The CDR3 is made up of 17 amino acids. Unmatched junction bases numbered 4, after V lost 0 bases and J lost 3 bases. CDR1 is DFQATT, CDR2 SNEGSKA, per germline (reference sequence).

The rearrangement links TRBV10-3 to TRBJ2-5, with D perhaps matching TRBD1 (6 bases). Between the trimmed V and J ends, which lost 4 bases and 2 bases, there was a span of 11 bases. CDR1 and CDR2 from the germline V gene are ENHRY and SYGVKD. The CDR3 covers 14 residues. CDR3 DNA: TGTGCCATCAGTGGGGGGCTGAGACAAGAGACCCAGTACTTC. Translation gives CAISGGLRQETQYF.

The chain joins TRBV10-3 to TRBJ2-3; D ambiguous. The germline V gene encodes CDR1 ENHRY and CDR2 SYGVKD. The CDR3 is 13 amino acids. Trimming cost V 11 bases and J 5 bases, with 17 bases left between them. The CDR3 is CAALAQLGDTQYF. In DNA form, the CDR3 reads TGTGCCGCCTTGGCCCAGCTCGGAGATACGCAGTATTTT.

This clonotype was counted between two and nine times. The chain uses TRBV5-1 and TRBJ1-4; perhaps TRBD1 as D (5 bases). Germline CDR1 reads SGHRS; CDR2 reads YFSETQ. V was clipped by 4 bases and J by 3 bases, with 10 bases between them. The length of the CDR3 is 14 residues. CDR3 sequence (DNA): TGCGCCAGCAGCCCCAGGGCGGCTAATGAAAAACTGTTTTTT. Protein sequence: CASSPRAANEKLFF.

There are a few counts of this clonotype. The chain is built from TRBV29-1 and TRBJ1-4, with D perhaps TRBD1 (6 bases). Germline V CDR1 and CDR2: SQVTM, ANQGSEA. With 4 bases removed from V and 8 bases from J, the gap between germline ends came to 14 bases. This CDR3 is built from 13 residues. The CDR3 coding sequence is TGCAGCGTTGCCGTTCAGGGGCGGGAAAAACTGTTTTTT. Residues: CSVAVQGREKLFF.

There are a few counts of this clonotype. J is TRBJ2-2 and V is TRBV6-1, with D tentatively TRBD1 (5 bases). CDR3 length equals 14 residues. The germline V gene has CDR1 MNHNS and CDR2 SASEGT. Trimming left V 8 bases short and J 8 bases short, with 18 bases between. CDR3 amino acids: CASGVSANRGELFF. CDR3 bases: TGTGCCAGCGGGGTATCAGCTAACAGGGGGGAGCTGTTTTTT.

The chain links TRBV7-2 to TRBJ1-5; D is uncertain. Germline V gene data show CDR1 as SGHTA and CDR2 as FQGNSA. This CDR3 spans 15 amino acids. V gave up 3 bases and J gave up 4 bases, with 13 bases separating them. The CDR3 here is CASSLTRSRNQPQHF. In nucleotides, the CDR3 is TGTGCCAGCAGCTTGACACGGTCCCGGAATCAGCCCCAGCATTTT.

V gene TRBV20-1 combines with J gene TRBJ2-1; the match to TRBD1 covers 10 bases. CDR1 DFQATT and CDR2 SNEGSKA come from the germline V gene (reference sequence). CDR3 length equals 15 residues. J was trimmed by 4 bases and V by 0 bases; bases with no gene match: 3. The CDR3 loop reads CSARDRGQGYNEQFF. As DNA, the CDR3 is TGCAGTGCTAGAGATAGGGGACAGGGGTACAATGAGCAGTTCTTC.

This clonotype appeared once. This chain joins TRBV7-6 and TRBJ2-2, with 14 positions matching TRBD2. The CDR3 has 18 residues. Germline V gene lookup returns CDR1 SGHVS and CDR2 FNYEAQ. V shed 5 bases and J 4 bases; nucleotides not matched to a gene: 9. Written as DNA, the CDR3 is TGTGCCAGCAGCAACGGACTAGCGGGAGGCGGGGGCACCGGGGAGCTGTTTTTT. It encodes CASSNGLAGGGGTGELFF. The variable domain in full, with the rest retrieved from reference TRBV7-6 and TRBJ2-2, is GAGVSQSPRYKVTKRGQDVALRCDPISGHVSLYWYRQALGQGPEFLTYFNYEAQQDKSGLPNDRFSAERPEGSISTLTIQRTEQRDSAMYRCASSNGLAGGGGTGELFFGEGSRLTVL.

This clonotype has ten or more counts. The rearrangement uses TRBV6-1 and TRBJ1-2; TRBD1 agrees at 7 bases. The CDR3 runs 14 residues. Germline lookup yields CDR1 MNHNS and CDR2 SASEGT. Trimming took 6 bases from V and 2 from J; bases not matched to a gene: 6. CDR3 amino acids: CASRSGQANYGYTF. In DNA form, the CDR3 reads TGTGCCAGCAGATCCGGACAGGCAAACTATGGCTACACCTTC.

V gene TRBV7-9 combines with J gene TRBJ1-1; 7 nucleotides match TRBD1. This CDR3 region has 16 residues. Germline assignment: CDR1 SEHNR and CDR2 FQNEAQ (reference sequence). The V and J ends lost 8 bases and 1 base, in that order; junction bases with no gene match: 13. The DNA for the CDR3 is TGTGCCAGCCAACCAGGGGGTAGGCCGAGGAACACTGAAGCTTTCTTT. It specifies CASQPGGRPRNTEAFF.

This clonotype was picked up many times. V and J are TRBV5-5 and TRBJ2-6; D may match TRBD1 or TRBD2 (5 bases each). Trimming pared 2 bases from V and 0 bases from J, leaving 15 bases between. The CDR3 sequence is 18 residues long. Germline V gives CDR1 SGHKS, CDR2 YYEKEE (reference sequence). The chain's CDR3 is CASSFFPGTPSGANVLTF. CDR3 nucleotides: TGTGCCAGCAGCTTTTTTCCCGGGACCCCCTCTGGGGCCAACGTCCTGACTTTC.

This clonotype showed up many times. This chain connects TRBV5-1 to TRBJ2-3; no clear D gene. Germline CDR1 reads SGHRS; CDR2 reads YFSETQ. The CDR3 loop spans 14 amino acids. V dropped 7 bases and J dropped 1 base, with 13 bases sitting between them. The CDR3 loop is CASLPGPGTDTQYF. DNA for the CDR3: TGCGCCAGCCTCCCCGGTCCGGGCACAGATACGCAGTATTTT.

This clonotype was counted between two and nine times. This chain joins TRBV20-1 and TRBJ2-7; D is undetermined. There are 13 residues in the CDR3. V dropped 2 bases and J dropped 2 bases, with 10 bases sitting between them. The germline V gene encodes CDR1 DFQATT and CDR2 SNEGSKA (reference sequence). CDR3 sequence (DNA): TGCAGTGCTAGAATTCTAGGAGCCTACGAGCAGTACTTC. This translates into CSARILGAYEQYF.

The V call is TRBV12-3 or TRBV12-4, the J call TRBJ2-2; D is unresolved. The CDR3 spans 15 residues. V was shortened by 5 bases and J by 2 bases, with 12 bases between the two germline ends. The DNA for the CDR3 is TGTGCCAGCAGTGACTTACGGGCTAACACCGGGGAGCTGTTTTTT. Residues: CASSDLRANTGELFF.

The rearrangement links TRBV12-3 or TRBV12-4 to TRBJ2-1, with 10 bases matching TRBD2. The CDR3 covers 15 residues. With 2 bases clipped from V and 7 bases from J, the junction kept 5 bases outside the gene matches. The CDR3 coding sequence is TGTGCCAGCAGTTTACAGGTAGCGGGAGGTAATGAGCAGTTCTTC. Its translation: CASSLQVAGGNEQFF.

This clonotype was detected many times. The chain couples TRBV6-2 or TRBV6-3 to TRBJ2-7; D is unresolved. The CDR3 is 12 residues long. The V gene's germline CDR1 is MNHEY and CDR2 SVGEGT. Trimming took 3 bases from V and 7 from J, leaving 10 bases between them. CDR3 in DNA: TGTGCCAGCAGTTATCCGGGCAGAGAGCAGTACTTC. Its translation is CASSYPGREQYF.